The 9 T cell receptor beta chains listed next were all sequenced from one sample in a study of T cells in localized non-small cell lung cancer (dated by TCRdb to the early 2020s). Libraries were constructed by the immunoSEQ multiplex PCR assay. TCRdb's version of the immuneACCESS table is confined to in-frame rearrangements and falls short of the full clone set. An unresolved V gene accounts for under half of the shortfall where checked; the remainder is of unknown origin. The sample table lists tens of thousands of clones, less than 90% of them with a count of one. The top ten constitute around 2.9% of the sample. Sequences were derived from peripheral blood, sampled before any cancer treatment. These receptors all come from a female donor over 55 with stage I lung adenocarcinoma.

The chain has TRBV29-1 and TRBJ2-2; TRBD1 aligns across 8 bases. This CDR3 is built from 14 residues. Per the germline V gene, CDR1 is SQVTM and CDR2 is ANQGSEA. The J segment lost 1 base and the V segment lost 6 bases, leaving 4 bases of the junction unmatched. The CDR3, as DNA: TGCAGCGTGCAGGGGGCGAAGAACACCGGGGAGCTGTTTTTT. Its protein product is CSVQGAKNTGELFF.

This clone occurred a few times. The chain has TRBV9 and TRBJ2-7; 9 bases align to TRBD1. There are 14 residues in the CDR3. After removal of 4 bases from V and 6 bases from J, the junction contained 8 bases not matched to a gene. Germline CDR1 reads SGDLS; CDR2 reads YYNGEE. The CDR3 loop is CASSLWDRDCEQYF. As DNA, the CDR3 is TGTGCCAGCAGCTTGTGGGACAGGGACTGCGAGCAGTACTTC.

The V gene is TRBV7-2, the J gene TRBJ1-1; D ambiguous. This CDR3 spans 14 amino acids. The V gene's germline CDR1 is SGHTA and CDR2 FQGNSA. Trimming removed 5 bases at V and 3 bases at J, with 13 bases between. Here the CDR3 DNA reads TGTGCCAGCAGCCCTGGCGCGGGTTACACTGAAGCTTTCTTT. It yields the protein CASSPGAGYTEAFF.

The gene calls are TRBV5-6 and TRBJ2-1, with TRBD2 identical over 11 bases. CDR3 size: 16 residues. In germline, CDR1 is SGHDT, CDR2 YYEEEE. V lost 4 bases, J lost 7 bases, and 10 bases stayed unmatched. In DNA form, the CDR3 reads TGTGCCAGCAGCCCGGCCGGTAGCGGGAGGGAGAATGAGCAGTTCTTC. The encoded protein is CASSPAGSGRENEQFF.

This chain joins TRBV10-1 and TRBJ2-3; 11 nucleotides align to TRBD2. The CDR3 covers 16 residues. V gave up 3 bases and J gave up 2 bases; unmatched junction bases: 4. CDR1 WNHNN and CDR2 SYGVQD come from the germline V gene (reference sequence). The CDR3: CASSEVSGRATDTQYF. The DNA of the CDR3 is TGCGCCAGCAGTGAAGTTAGCGGGAGGGCCACAGATACGCAGTATTTT.

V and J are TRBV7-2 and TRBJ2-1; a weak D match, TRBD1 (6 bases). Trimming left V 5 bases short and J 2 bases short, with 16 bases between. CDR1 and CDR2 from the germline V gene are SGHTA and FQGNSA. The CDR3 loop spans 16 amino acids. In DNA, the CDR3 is TGTGCCAGCAGCCCGTCGGGACACAACACCTACAATGAGCAGTTCTTC. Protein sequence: CASSPSGHNTYNEQFF.

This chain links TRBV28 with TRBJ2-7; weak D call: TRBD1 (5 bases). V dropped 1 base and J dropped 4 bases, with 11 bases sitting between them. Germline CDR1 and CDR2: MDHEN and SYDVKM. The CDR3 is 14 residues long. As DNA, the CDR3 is TGTGCCAGCAGTTTATCGCCAGGGAAATACGAGCAGTACTTC. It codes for CASSLSPGKYEQYF.

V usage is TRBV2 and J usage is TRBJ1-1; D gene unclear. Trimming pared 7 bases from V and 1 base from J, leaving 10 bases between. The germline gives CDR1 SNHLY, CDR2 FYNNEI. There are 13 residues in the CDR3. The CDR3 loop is CASNAQQNTEAFF. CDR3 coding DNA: TGTGCCAGCAATGCTCAGCAGAACACTGAAGCTTTCTTT.

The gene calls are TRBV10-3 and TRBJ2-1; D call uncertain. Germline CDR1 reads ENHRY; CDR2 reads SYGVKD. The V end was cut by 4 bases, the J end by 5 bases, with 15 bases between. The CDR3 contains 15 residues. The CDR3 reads CAISGLNRLDNEQFF. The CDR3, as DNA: TGTGCCATCAGTGGGTTGAACCGCTTAGACAATGAGCAGTTCTTC.